The T cell receptor beta chain under discussion was sequenced for a study of T-cell reconstitution after alpha-beta-depleted transplantation in children. Regarding this clonotype: Its antigen is unknown.

This sample's TCRbeta library carried unique molecular identifier barcodes. TCRdb redid the calling of the PCR reads with MiXCR, one entry per CDR3 protein. The table lists some 130,000 distinct CDR3 sequences, roughly 10% of them singletons. Findings of the study overall: Expanded graft clones, several hundred of them, were reportedly the source of alpha-beta T cells about two months after transplant. Hyperexpanded clones declined; after one year, newly produced T cells mostly supplied diversity.

From germline, CDR1 is SGHTA and CDR2 FQGNSA. This CDR3 comprises 17 residues. The V and J ends lost 4 bases and 2 bases respectively, with 19 bases between them. The chain has TRBV7-2 and TRBJ2-3; possibly TRBD1 or TRBD2 for D (6 bases each). The origin of this receptor is a girl under three years old who had a stem cell transplant for combined immunodeficiency, so the T cells may come from the graft donor. This specimen was PBMCs, mostly from graft donor cells, taken 180 days after TCRalphabeta/CD19-depleted stem cell transplant. The CDR3 DNA reads as TGTGCCAGCAGCTCCCGGGGAGGACGGGGGCCCACAGATACGCAGTATTTT. It encodes CASSSRGGRGPTDTQYF.